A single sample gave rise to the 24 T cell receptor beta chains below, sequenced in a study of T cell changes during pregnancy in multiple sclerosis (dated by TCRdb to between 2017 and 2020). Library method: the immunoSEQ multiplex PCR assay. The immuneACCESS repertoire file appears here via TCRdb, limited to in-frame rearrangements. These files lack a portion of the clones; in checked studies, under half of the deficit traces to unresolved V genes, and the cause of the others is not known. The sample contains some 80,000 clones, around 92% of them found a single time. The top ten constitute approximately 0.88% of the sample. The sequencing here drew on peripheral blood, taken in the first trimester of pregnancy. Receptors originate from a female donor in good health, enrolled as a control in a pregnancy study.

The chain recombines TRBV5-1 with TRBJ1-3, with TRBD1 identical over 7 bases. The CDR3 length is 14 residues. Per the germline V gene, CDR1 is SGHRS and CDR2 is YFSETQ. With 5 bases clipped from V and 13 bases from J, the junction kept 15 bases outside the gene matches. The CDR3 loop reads CASRQGEITKTIYF. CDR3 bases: TGCGCCAGCAGGCAGGGGGAGATAACCAAAACTATATATTTT.

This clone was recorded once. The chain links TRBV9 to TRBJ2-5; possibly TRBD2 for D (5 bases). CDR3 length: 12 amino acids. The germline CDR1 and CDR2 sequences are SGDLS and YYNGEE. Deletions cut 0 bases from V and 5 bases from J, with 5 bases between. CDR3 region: CASSVGGETQYF. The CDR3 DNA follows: TGTGCCAGCAGCGTAGGCGGGGAGACCCAGTACTTC.

The CDR3 nucleotides read TGTGCCAGCAGTGGGAATAGCGGGAGGGTGTACAATGAGCAGTTCTTC. Translation: CASSGNSGRVYNEQFF. V is TRBV28 and J is TRBJ2-1; TRBD2 agrees at 11 bases. This CDR3 comprises 16 residues. CDR1 is MDHEN and CDR2 is SYDVKM in the germline V gene. Trimming cost V 5 bases and J 4 bases; bases outside gene matches: 7.

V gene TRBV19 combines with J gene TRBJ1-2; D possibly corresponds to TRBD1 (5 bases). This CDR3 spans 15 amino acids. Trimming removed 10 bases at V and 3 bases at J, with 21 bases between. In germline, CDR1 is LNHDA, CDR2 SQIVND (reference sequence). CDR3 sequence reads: CAIHPVAGPYYGYTF. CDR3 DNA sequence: TGTGCCATTCACCCCGTAGCAGGGCCGTACTATGGCTACACCTTC.

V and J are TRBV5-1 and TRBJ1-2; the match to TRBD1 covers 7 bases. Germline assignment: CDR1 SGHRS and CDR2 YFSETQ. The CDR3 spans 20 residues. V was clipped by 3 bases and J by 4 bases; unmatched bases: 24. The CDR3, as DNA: TGCGCCAGCAGCTGGGGTAAAGGGGGCGACAGGTCTTCTCTCGCCTATGGCTACACCTTC. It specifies CASSWGKGGDRSSLAYGYTF.

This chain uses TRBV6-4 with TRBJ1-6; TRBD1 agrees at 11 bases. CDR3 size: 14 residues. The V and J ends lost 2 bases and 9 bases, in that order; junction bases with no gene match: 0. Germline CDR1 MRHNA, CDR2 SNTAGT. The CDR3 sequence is CASSDGQGASPLHF. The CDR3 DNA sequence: TGTGCCAGCAGTGACGGACAGGGGGCTTCACCCCTCCACTTT.

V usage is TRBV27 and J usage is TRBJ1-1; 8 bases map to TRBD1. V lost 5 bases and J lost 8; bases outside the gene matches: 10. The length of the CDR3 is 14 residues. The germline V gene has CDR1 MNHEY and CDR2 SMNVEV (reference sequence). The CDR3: CASSAIPGTGEAFF. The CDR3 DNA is TGTGCCAGCAGTGCGATTCCCGGGACAGGCGAAGCTTTCTTT.

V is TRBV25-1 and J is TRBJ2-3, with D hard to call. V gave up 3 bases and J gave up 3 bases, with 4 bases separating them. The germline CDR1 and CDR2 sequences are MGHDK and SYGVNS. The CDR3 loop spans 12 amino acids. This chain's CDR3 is CASSDRTDTQYF. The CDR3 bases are TGTGCCAGCAGTGACAGGACAGATACGCAGTATTTT.

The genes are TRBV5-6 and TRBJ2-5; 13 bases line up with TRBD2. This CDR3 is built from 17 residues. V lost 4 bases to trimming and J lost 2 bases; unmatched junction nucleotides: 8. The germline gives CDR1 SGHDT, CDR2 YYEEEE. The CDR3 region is CASSTALLAGGQETQYF. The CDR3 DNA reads TGTGCCAGCAGCACGGCATTACTAGCGGGGGGGCAAGAGACCCAGTACTTC. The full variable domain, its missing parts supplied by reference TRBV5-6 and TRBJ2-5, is DAGVTQSPTHLIKTRGQQVTLRCSPKSGHDTVSWYQQALGQGPQFIFQYYEEEERQRGNFPDRFSGHQFPNYSSELNVNALLLGDSALYLCASSTALLAGGQETQYFGPGTRLLVL.

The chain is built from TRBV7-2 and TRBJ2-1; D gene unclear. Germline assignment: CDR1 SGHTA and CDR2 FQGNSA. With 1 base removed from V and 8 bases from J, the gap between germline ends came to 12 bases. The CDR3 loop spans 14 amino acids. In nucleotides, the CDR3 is TGTGCCAGCAGCTTAGACCTCCGATCGGATGAGCAGTTCTTC. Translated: CASSLDLRSDEQFF.

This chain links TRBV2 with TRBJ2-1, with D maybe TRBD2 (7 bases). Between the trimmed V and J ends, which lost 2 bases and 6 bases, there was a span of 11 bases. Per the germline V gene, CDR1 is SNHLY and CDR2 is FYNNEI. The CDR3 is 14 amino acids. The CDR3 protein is CASSEQGRVNEQFF. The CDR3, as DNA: TGTGCCAGCAGTGAACAGGGGAGGGTCAATGAGCAGTTCTTC.

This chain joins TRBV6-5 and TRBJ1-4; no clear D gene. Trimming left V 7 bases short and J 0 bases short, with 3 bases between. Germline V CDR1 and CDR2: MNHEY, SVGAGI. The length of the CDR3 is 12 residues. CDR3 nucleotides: TGTGCCAGCACAACAACTAATGAAAAACTGTTTTTT. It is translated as CASTTTNEKLFF.

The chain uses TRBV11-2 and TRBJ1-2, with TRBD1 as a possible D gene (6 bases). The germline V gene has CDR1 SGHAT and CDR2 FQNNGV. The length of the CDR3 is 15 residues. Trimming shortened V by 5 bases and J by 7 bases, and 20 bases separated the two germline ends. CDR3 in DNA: TGTGCCAGCAGCCCAACGAGGGGGAGAAGGGGTGGCTACACCTTC. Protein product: CASSPTRGRRGGYTF.

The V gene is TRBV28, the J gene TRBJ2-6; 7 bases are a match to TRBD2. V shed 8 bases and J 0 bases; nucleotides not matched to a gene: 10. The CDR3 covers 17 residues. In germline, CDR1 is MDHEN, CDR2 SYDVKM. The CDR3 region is CASAYSGSSSGANVLTF. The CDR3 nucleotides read TGTGCCAGCGCATATAGCGGGTCAAGCTCTGGGGCCAACGTCCTGACTTTC.

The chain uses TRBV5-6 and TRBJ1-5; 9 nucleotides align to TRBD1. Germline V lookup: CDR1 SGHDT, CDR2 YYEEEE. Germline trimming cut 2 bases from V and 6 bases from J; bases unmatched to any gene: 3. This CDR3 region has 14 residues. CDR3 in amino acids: CASSFNRGLQPQHF. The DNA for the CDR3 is TGTGCCAGCAGCTTCAACAGGGGGCTTCAGCCCCAGCATTTT.

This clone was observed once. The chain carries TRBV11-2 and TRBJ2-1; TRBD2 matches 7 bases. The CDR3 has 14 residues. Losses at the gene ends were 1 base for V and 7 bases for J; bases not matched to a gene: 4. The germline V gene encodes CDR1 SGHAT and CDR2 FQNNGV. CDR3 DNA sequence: TGTGCCAGCAGCTTAGTATCTAGCGGAAATGAGCAGTTCTTC. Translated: CASSLVSSGNEQFF.

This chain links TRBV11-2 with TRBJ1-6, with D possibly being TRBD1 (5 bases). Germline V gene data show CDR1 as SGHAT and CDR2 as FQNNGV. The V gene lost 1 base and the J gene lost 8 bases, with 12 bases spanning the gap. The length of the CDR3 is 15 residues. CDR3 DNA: TGTGCCAGCAGCTTAGCCGGGAGCAGGGATTCACCCCTCCACTTT. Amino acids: CASSLAGSRDSPLHF.

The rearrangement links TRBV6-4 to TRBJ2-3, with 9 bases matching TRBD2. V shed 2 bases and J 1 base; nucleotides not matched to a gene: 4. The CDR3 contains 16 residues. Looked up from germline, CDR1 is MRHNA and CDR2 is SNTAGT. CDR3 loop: CASSDLASGGTDTQYF. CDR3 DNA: TGTGCCAGCAGTGACCTCGCTAGCGGGGGCACAGATACGCAGTATTTT.

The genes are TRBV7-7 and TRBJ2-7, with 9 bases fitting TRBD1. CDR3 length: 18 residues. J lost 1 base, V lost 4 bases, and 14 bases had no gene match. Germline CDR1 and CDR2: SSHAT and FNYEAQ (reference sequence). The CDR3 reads CASSYVGRQGERSYEQYF. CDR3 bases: TGTGCCAGCAGCTACGTAGGGAGACAGGGGGAGAGGTCCTACGAGCAGTACTTC.

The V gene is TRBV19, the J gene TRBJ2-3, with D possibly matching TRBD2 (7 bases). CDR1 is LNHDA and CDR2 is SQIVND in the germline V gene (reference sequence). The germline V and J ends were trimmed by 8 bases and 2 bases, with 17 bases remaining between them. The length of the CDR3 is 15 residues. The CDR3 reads CASGGGTPLTDTQYF. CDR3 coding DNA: TGTGCCAGTGGGGGGGGCACCCCCCTCACAGATACGCAGTATTTT. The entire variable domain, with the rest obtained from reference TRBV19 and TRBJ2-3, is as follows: DGGITQSPKYLFRKEGQNVTLSCEQNLNHDAMYWYRQDPGQGLRLIYYSQIVNDFQKGDIAEGYSVSREKKESFPLTVTSAQKNPTAFYLCASGGGTPLTDTQYFGPGTRLTVL.

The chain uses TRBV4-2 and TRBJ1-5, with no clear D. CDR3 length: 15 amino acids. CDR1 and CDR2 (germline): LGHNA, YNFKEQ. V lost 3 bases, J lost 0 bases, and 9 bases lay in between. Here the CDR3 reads CASSQAVDSNQPQHF. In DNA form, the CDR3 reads TGTGCCAGCAGCCAGGCGGTCGATAGCAATCAGCCCCAGCATTTT.

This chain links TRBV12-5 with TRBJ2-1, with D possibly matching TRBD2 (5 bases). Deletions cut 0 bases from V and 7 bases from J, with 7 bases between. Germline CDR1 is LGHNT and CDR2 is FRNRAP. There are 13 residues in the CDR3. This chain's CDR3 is CASGLVRRNEQFF. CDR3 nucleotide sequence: TGTGCTAGTGGTTTGGTACGGAGGAATGAGCAGTTCTTC.

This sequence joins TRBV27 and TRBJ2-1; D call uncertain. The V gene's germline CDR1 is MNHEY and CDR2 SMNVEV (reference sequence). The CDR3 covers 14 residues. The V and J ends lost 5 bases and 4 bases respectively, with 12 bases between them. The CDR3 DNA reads TGTGCCAGCAGTCCCAGGCCAGAATACAATGAGCAGTTCTTC. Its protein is CASSPRPEYNEQFF.

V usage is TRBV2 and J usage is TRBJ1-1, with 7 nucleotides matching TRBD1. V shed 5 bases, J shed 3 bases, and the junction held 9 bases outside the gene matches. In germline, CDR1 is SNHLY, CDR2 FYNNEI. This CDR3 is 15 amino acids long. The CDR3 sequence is CASSLQGVGYTEAFF. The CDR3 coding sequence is TGTGCCAGCAGTCTTCAGGGGGTTGGCTACACTGAAGCTTTCTTT.